A selection of T cell receptor beta chains follows, all from one sample in a study of T cell responses to AZD1222 COVID-19 vaccine. Profiled with immunoSEQ multiplex PCR; TCRdb holds only in-frame clones, not every one. The sample lists about 140,000 clones; less than 95% were seen once. This specimen was peripheral blood, taken on day 0 of AZD1222 vaccination. All receptors derive from an adult in good health. The CDR3 runs from the conserved cysteine through the conserved F or W. D genes are given only for firm matches. Expanded clones are given a class, and other clones once, few, many or no size at all.

>.|TRBV4-1|TRBJ1-2|TRBD1
CASSQGTGGAKGYTF
TGCGCCAGCAGCCAAGGGACAGGGGGCGCGAAGGGCTACACCTTC
>.|TRBV7-2|TRBJ2-4|.
CASSPGSRGTKNIQYF
TGTGCCAGCAGCCCCGGATCCAGGGGAACCAAAAACATTCAGTACTTC
>.|TRBV6-5|TRBJ2-3|.
CASNPRRATDTQYF
TGTGCCTCTAACCCACGGCGGGCCACAGATACGCAGTATTTT
>.|TRBV14|TRBJ1-2|TRBD1
CASSHTGTGDYGYTF
TGTGCCAGCAGCCACACCGGGACAGGTGACTATGGCTACACCTTC
>.|TRBV7-8|TRBJ2-1|TRBD1
CASSRLGTEDYNEQFF
TGTGCCAGCAGCCGTCTAGGGACAGAGGACTACAATGAGCAGTTCTTC
>.|TRBV28|TRBJ2-7|.
CASSGLEGQYF
TGTGCCAGCAGTGGCCTCGAGGGGCAGTACTTC
>.|TRBV7-9|TRBJ2-4|TRBD2
CASSRPSSGLNIQYF
TGTGCCAGCAGCCGCCCGTCTAGCGGCTTAAACATTCAGTACTTC
>once|TRBV6-5|TRBJ1-2|.
CASSPAGGVGYTF
TGTGCCAGCAGCCCGGCGGGAGGAGTTGGCTACACCTTC
>once|TRBV7-8|TRBJ1-1|TRBD1
CASSARGRVEAFF
TGTGCCAGCAGCGCCAGGGGGCGCGTTGAAGCTTTCTTT
>.|TRBV2|TRBJ1-2|TRBD1
CASSRTTGKGYGYTF
TGTGCCAGCAGCCGTACGACAGGGAAAGGATATGGCTACACCTTC
>.|TRBV6-2/TRBV6-3|TRBJ1-4|.
CASSYSQVNRDEKLFF
TGTGCCAGCAGTTACTCACAGGTTAATCGTGACGAAAAACTGTTTTTT
>.|TRBV5-4|TRBJ1-1|TRBD1
CASSYGQVNTEAFF
TGTGCCAGCAGCTACGGACAGGTGAACACTGAAGCTTTCTTT
>.|TRBV5-1|TRBJ2-2|.
CASSLVRGPGDTGELFF
TGCGCCAGCAGCTTAGTTCGAGGGCCCGGGGACACCGGGGAGCTGTTTTTT
>once|TRBV5-1|TRBJ2-3|.
CASSLQGSETDTQYF
TGCGCCAGCAGCTTGCAGGGGTCGGAGACAGATACGCAGTATTTT